This TCR beta chain was documented in a study of blood T cell repertoires in COVID-19. Source study methods: Amplification of reference gene primers was used by the study to estimate nucleated cell counts. Generated by immunoSEQ multiplex PCR, the TCRdb table keeps only in-frame clones and is missing some. The DNA gave D and trimming, while V, J and clone size come from that table. The data contain over 100,000 clones, approximately 86% of them singletons. This CDR3 contains 14 residues. The V end was cut by 1 base, the J end by 10 bases, with 11 bases between. Germline V lookup: CDR1 MNHNS, CDR2 SASEGT.

The rearrangement joins TRBV6-1 to TRBJ1-6, with D hard to call. The origin of this receptor is a man aged 35-49 years with acute or convalescent COVID-19. The source material was peripheral blood. The CDR3 sequence: CASSEVLRESPLHF. The CDR3 region has the DNA TGTGCCAGCAGTGAAGTGTTACGGGAGTCACCCCTCCACTTT.